This T cell receptor beta chain derives from a study of siplizumab effects on memory and regulatory T cells. The study's findings and limits: Mean Treg-derived proportions of mappable alloreactive CD4+ clones were around 75% for siplizumab and approximately 25% for controls. Tregs proliferating in siplizumab cultures lacked confirmation of their suppressive function.

V gave up 7 bases and J gave up 6 bases, with 14 bases separating them. Germline CDR1 and CDR2: SGHRS and YFSETQ. The CDR3 totals 13 residues. In regard to this clone: Its target is not known.

Produced via immunoSEQ multiplex PCR; TCRdb's table is partial and in-frame only. This sample has about 87,000 clones, with just under 90% found just once. This TCR was recovered from a human donor in good health. V is TRBV5-1 and J is TRBJ2-1; D is possibly TRBD1 (5 bases). The sequenced sample was CD4+ T cells sorted from blood. In DNA, the CDR3 is TGCGCCAGCTTTGGGGCGGAACTCAATGAGCAGTTCTTC. Its protein is CASFGAELNEQFF.